Below, 8 T cell receptor beta chains from the same sample are listed, as sequenced in a study of blood T cells in healthy people across ages. PCR was performed a second time for roughly 7 to 12 cycles using a sample-barcoded 5' primer and a J-beta primer mix. MiXCR, run by TCRdb on the 5' RACE reads, gives a single entry per CDR3 protein. The table shows roughly 2 million distinct CDR3 sequences, with about 50% occurring only once. Sequencing was carried out using blood. These receptors originate from a woman aged 40 to 49 in good health.

In its sample, this clonotype was seen a few times. The V and J genes are TRBV20-1 and TRBJ2-3, with 8 positions matching TRBD1. Trimming took 6 bases from V and 3 from J; bases not matched to a gene: 8. The germline V gene encodes CDR1 DFQATT and CDR2 SNEGSKA (reference sequence). The CDR3 contains 14 residues. The CDR3 DNA follows: TGCAGTGCCCCACGGACAGGGTCGACAGATACGCAGTATTTT. Protein product: CSAPRTGSTDTQYF.

V usage is TRBV27 and J usage is TRBJ2-1; D not certain. Between the trimmed V and J ends, which lost 6 bases and 5 bases, there was a span of 11 bases. CDR3 length equals 13 residues. Germline-derived CDR1 and CDR2 are MNHEY and SMNVEV (reference sequence). This CDR3 is CASSLTSHNEQFF. The CDR3 DNA reads TGTGCCAGCAGCCTTACGTCCCACAATGAGCAGTTCTTC.

This clonotype was detected only a few times. V and J are TRBV20-1 and TRBJ2-3; D is possibly TRBD2 (5 bases). V gave up 3 bases and J gave up 0 bases, with 13 bases separating them. This CDR3 has 15 amino acids. Germline V gives CDR1 DFQATT, CDR2 SNEGSKA (reference sequence). DNA of the CDR3: TGCAGTGCTAGTGATAGCGAGATAAGCACAGATACGCAGTATTTT. Residues: CSASDSEISTDTQYF.

This clonotype was picked up one time. This sequence joins TRBV7-2 and TRBJ1-2, with 9 nucleotides matching TRBD1. V lost 4 bases to trimming and J lost 10 bases; unmatched junction nucleotides: 7. Germline assignment: CDR1 SGHTA and CDR2 FQGNSA. CDR3 length: 13 residues. CDR3 DNA: TGTGCCAGCAGCTCAACAGGGGGCTTTGACTACACCTTC. This codes for CASSSTGGFDYTF.

There are a few counts of this clonotype. The chain has TRBV24-1 and TRBJ2-3; no reliable D call. Trimming took 4 bases from V and 2 from J, leaving 18 bases between them. Germline-derived CDR1 and CDR2 are KGHDR and SFDVKD. The CDR3 runs to 17 residues. Here the CDR3 reads CATSDPTPREVTDTQYF. The CDR3 nucleotides are TGTGCCACCAGTGACCCCACACCGCGCGAGGTCACAGATACGCAGTATTTT.

To note about this clonotype: The limits of the CDR3 on the DNA are not certain, so only TCRdb's listed CDR3 is given. This chain joins TRBV6-1 and TRBJ2-5; TRBD1 was called by the table and not checked on the DNA. The CDR3 length equals 15 residues, ends included. CDR1 and CDR2 from the germline V gene are MNHNS and SASEGT. The CDR3 region is CASSGQLRAGGTQYF.

This clonotype was counted between two and nine times. The genes are TRBV18 and TRBJ2-5; TRBD2 agrees at 12 bases. The CDR3 runs 17 residues. Germline CDR1 is KGHSH and CDR2 is LQKENI. J gave up 2 bases and V 0 bases, and 4 bases lay outside the gene matches. The CDR3 DNA reads as TGTGCCAGCTCACCACCGGGACTAGCGGGTTTGCAAGAGACCCAGTACTTC. Protein sequence: CASSPPGLAGLQETQYF.

J is TRBJ2-1 and V is TRBV28, with 8 bases aligning to TRBD1. The CDR3 loop spans 17 amino acids. Germline-derived CDR1 and CDR2 are MDHEN and SYDVKM. Trimming at V came to 2 bases and at J to 3 bases, leaving 9 bases not matched to a gene. The CDR3 sequence: CASSLGRRQGFYNEQFF. CDR3 DNA: TGTGCCAGCAGTTTAGGCAGGAGACAGGGGTTCTACAATGAGCAGTTCTTC.